This T cell receptor beta chain came from a study of shared clonotypes between healthy human individuals. Study context: A couple of female and a few male donors aged 18 to 49 were enrolled. Every donor yielded three CD4 naive, three CD4 memory, two CD8 naive and one CD8 memory plate.

Each sample came from a Caucasian adult donor living in Nashville, Tennessee. Study-level points and caveats: Naive subsets generally had larger estimated richness than memory subsets.

V dropped 8 bases and J dropped 6; count of bases not matched to a gene: 7. The CDR3 spans 12 residues. CDR1 and CDR2 (germline): MDHEN, SYDVKM. Some clones are missing from TCRdb's copy, which holds only in-frame ones; the method was immunoSEQ multiplex PCR. This table holds roughly 1,500,000 clones, approximately 98% found once. Comment on this clone: Its antigen is unknown.

This TCR derives from a man aged 25-45 years in good health. Input material: naive CD4+ T cells sorted from blood. Subset in this sample: CD45RA+ positively selected. The chain employs TRBV28 and TRBJ2-7; 7 bases agree with TRBD1. DNA of the CDR3: TGTGCCAGCGAGGACAGGCTTGGCGAGCAGTACTTC. This sequence encodes CASEDRLGEQYF.